These 24 T cell receptor beta chains came from one sample sequenced in a study of OX40 agonist ivuxolimab in advanced cancers. Library construction relied on the immunoSEQ multiplex PCR assay. Here the immuneACCESS table is served through TCRdb, limited to in-frame sequences with V and J called. Missing clones are a known gap in these copies; in checked studies unresolved V genes cover under half, and the rest lacks a known reason. This sample gives about 26,000 clones in total; 85% of them show up just once. The top ten clones comprise approximately 26% of the sample. The sample in question was CD4+ or CD8+ T cells sorted from blood, obtained in a trial of the OX40 agonist ivuxolimab. These receptors were obtained from an adult with an advanced solid tumor such as melanoma, head and neck, liver or kidney cancer.

The rearrangement links TRBV19 to TRBJ2-1; a weak D match, TRBD2 (7 bases). Germline V CDR1 and CDR2: LNHDA, SQIVND (reference sequence). Trimming took off 9 bases at V and 6 bases at J, with 15 bases between the two ends. CDR3 length: 13 amino acids. CDR3 sequence reads: CASRAGGPNEQFF. In DNA, the CDR3 is TGTGCCAGCCGAGCCGGGGGGCCCAATGAGCAGTTCTTC.

The rearrangement uses TRBV5-1 and TRBJ1-1, with 7 bases aligning to TRBD1. CDR3 length: 13 amino acids. Germline lookup yields CDR1 SGHRS and CDR2 YFSETQ. The J segment lost 4 bases and the V segment lost 8 bases, leaving 8 bases of the junction unmatched. CDR3 DNA: TGCGCCAGTTTTACAGGGGTGGGCACTGAAGCTTTCTTT. This codes for CASFTGVGTEAFF.

This sequence joins TRBV5-1 and TRBJ1-3, with D uncertain. Germline V gene sequence: CDR1 SGHRS, CDR2 YFSETQ. Deletions cut 2 bases from V and 0 bases from J, with 3 bases between. The CDR3 runs to 13 residues. CDR3 in DNA: TGCGCCAGCAGCTTCGACTCTGGAAACACCATATATTTT. This codes for CASSFDSGNTIYF.

The chain links TRBV6-6 to TRBJ2-3; no firm D call. The CDR3 is 11 residues long. Germline CDR1 and CDR2: MNHNY and SVGAGI (reference sequence). Between the trimmed V and J ends, which lost 5 bases and 2 bases, there was a span of 2 bases. This CDR3 reads CASSNTDTQYF. The CDR3 nucleotides read TGTGCCAGCAGTAACACAGATACGCAGTATTTT.

The chain employs TRBV4-1 and TRBJ2-3; 9 nucleotides agree with TRBD1. Germline V CDR1 and CDR2: MGHRA, YSYEKL. This CDR3 contains 15 residues. The J segment lost 1 base and the V segment lost 1 base, leaving 0 bases of the junction unmatched. The CDR3 sequence is CASSQGTGGTDTQYF. Here the CDR3 DNA reads TGCGCCAGCAGCCAAGGGACAGGGGGCACAGATACGCAGTATTTT.

The V gene is TRBV4-3, the J gene TRBJ2-5, with no clear D. The CDR3 is 15 residues long. V was clipped by 0 bases and J by 4 bases, with 12 bases between them. The germline CDR1 and CDR2 sequences are LGHNA and YSLEER. As DNA, the CDR3 is TGCGCCAGCAGCCAAGAGGGCTCGCTCGGAGAGACCCAGTACTTC. Residues: CASSQEGSLGETQYF.

This clone was picked up one time. This chain connects TRBV11-3 to TRBJ2-7; 10 bases line up with TRBD2. CDR1 SGHNT and CDR2 YENEEA come from the germline V gene. The CDR3 length is 15 residues. Unmatched junction bases numbered 5, after V lost 1 base and J lost 5 bases. DNA of the CDR3: TGTGCCAGCAGCTTAGTGGCTAGCGGGAGTGACGAGCAGTACTTC. It translates to CASSLVASGSDEQYF.

The V gene is TRBV19, the J gene TRBJ2-1, with D possibly matching TRBD2 (7 bases). Germline V gene sequence: CDR1 LNHDA, CDR2 SQIVND (reference sequence). The V gene lost 3 bases and the J gene lost 6 bases, with 15 bases spanning the gap. This CDR3 contains 15 residues. CDR3: CASSIPGGGGNEQFF. The CDR3 nucleotides are TGTGCCAGTAGTATCCCAGGAGGGGGGGGCAATGAGCAGTTCTTC.

The chain joins TRBV2 to TRBJ2-5; D may be TRBD1 (5 bases). Between the trimmed V and J ends, which lost 2 bases and 2 bases, there was a span of 9 bases. The CDR3 consists of 14 residues. The germline CDR1 and CDR2 sequences are SNHLY and FYNNEI. CDR3 protein: CASSEPQGQETQYF. The DNA of the CDR3 is TGTGCCAGCAGTGAACCGCAGGGTCAAGAGACCCAGTACTTC. The full variable domain, in which reference TRBV2 and TRBJ2-5 provide the parts outside the CDR3, is EPEVTQTPSHQVTQMGQEVILRCVPISNHLYFYWYRQILGQKVEFLVSFYNNEISEKSEIFDDQFSVERPDGSNFTLKIRSTKLEDSAMYFCASSEPQGQETQYFGPGTRLLVL.

This chain joins TRBV7-6 and TRBJ2-3, with TRBD2 matching over 9 bases. V shed 5 bases, J shed 0 bases, and the junction held 3 bases outside the gene matches. Germline CDR1 is SGHVS and CDR2 is FNYEAQ. CDR3 length: 15 amino acids. CDR3 protein: CASSISGGSTDTQYF. In DNA form, the CDR3 reads TGTGCCAGCAGCATTAGCGGGGGAAGCACAGATACGCAGTATTTT. Full variable domain (remainder filled in from reference TRBV7-6 and TRBJ2-3): GAGVSQSPRYKVTKRGQDVALRCDPISGHVSLYWYRQALGQGPEFLTYFNYEAQQDKSGLPNDRFSAERPEGSISTLTIQRTEQRDSAMYRCASSISGGSTDTQYFGPGTRLTVL.

This clone occurred a few times. This rearrangement joins TRBV23-1 to TRBJ1-1, with TRBD1 as a possible D gene (6 bases). TRBV23-1 is filed as an ORF, its function uncertain. This CDR3 is 16 amino acids long. V dropped 1 base and J dropped 1 base, with 13 bases sitting between them. The CDR3 loop reads CASSQYNARGNTEAFF. CDR3 in DNA: TGCGCCAGCAGTCAATATAATGCCAGGGGGAACACTGAAGCTTTCTTT.

This clone was detected a few times. The chain uses TRBV5-8 and TRBJ2-3; 7 nucleotides match TRBD1. CDR1 is SGHTS and CDR2 is YDEGEE in the germline V gene. The V and J ends lost 4 bases and 4 bases, in that order; junction bases with no gene match: 12. CDR3 length: 16 amino acids. CDR3 sequence (DNA): TGTGCCAGCAGCACAGCAACAGGGGATTGGGCAGATACGCAGTATTTT. Translating gives CASSTATGDWADTQYF.

This clone was detected only a few times. The chain uses TRBV6-5 and TRBJ2-5; D gene unclear. This CDR3 has 10 amino acids. The V gene's germline CDR1 is MNHEY and CDR2 SVGAGI. Trimming left V 2 bases short and J 8 bases short, with 3 bases between. CDR3 in amino acids: CASSYPTQYF. CDR3 nucleotide sequence: TGTGCCAGCAGTTACCCCACCCAGTACTTC.

The rearrangement uses TRBV10-3 and TRBJ2-5; a possible D gene is TRBD2 (6 bases). The CDR3 loop spans 15 amino acids. Deletions cut 3 bases from V and 4 bases from J, with 15 bases between. Germline CDR1 and CDR2: ENHRY and SYGVKD. In nucleotides, the CDR3 is TGTGCCATCAGTGAATCGGACGGGGGAATAGAGACCCAGTACTTC. Encoded protein: CAISESDGGIETQYF.

This clone was seen just once. The genes are TRBV14 and TRBJ1-3; TRBD1 might be the D (5 bases). This CDR3 is built from 15 residues. Trimming took 4 bases from V and 0 from J, leaving 10 bases between them. Germline CDR1 SGHDN, CDR2 FVKESK. CDR3 sequence: CASSPQGVSGNTIYF. In nucleotides, the CDR3 is TGTGCCAGCAGCCCTCAGGGTGTCTCTGGAAACACCATATATTTT.

This chain links TRBV6-5 with TRBJ1-6, with 8 bases fitting TRBD1. J was trimmed by 10 bases and V by 2 bases; bases with no gene match: 7. The CDR3 covers 15 residues. Germline values: CDR1 MNHEY, CDR2 SVGAGI. The CDR3 bases are TGTGCCAGCAGTTACGACAGGGGACAGAGCTCACCCCTCCACTTT. This gives the protein CASSYDRGQSSPLHF.

V gene TRBV29-1 combines with J gene TRBJ1-5; 7 bases are shared with TRBD1. V lost 6 bases, J lost 6 bases, and 5 bases stayed unmatched. CDR3 length: 12 amino acids. The V gene's germline CDR1 is SQVTM and CDR2 ANQGSEA. This CDR3 reads CSVLRGGQPQHF. The CDR3 DNA is TGCAGCGTCCTCAGGGGGGGTCAGCCCCAGCATTTT.

This rearrangement joins TRBV7-8 to TRBJ2-1, with 8 nucleotides matching TRBD1. V lost 5 bases to trimming and J lost 6 bases; unmatched junction nucleotides: 3. The CDR3 totals 13 residues. From germline, CDR1 is SGHVS and CDR2 FQNEAQ. The CDR3 is CASSLTGGNEQFF. CDR3 coding DNA: TGTGCCAGCAGCCTTACAGGGGGCAATGAGCAGTTCTTC.

This clone was detected once. The chain is built from TRBV27 and TRBJ2-3; D remains ambiguous. The CDR3 sequence is 15 residues long. The V gene's germline CDR1 is MNHEY and CDR2 SMNVEV (reference sequence). V was trimmed by 3 bases and J by 3 bases, leaving 13 bases between them. CDR3 nucleotides: TGTGCCAGCAGTTTGAGGCGCTATGGGACAGATACGCAGTATTTT. This encodes CASSLRRYGTDTQYF.

This chain links TRBV7-9 with TRBJ2-5; tentative D call: TRBD2 (6 bases). CDR3 size: 15 residues. Trimming took 5 bases from V and 1 from J, leaving 14 bases between them. The V gene's germline CDR1 is SEHNR and CDR2 FQNEAQ (reference sequence). CDR3 loop: CASSHSWDSQETQYF. The CDR3 DNA follows: TGTGCCAGCAGCCACAGTTGGGACTCCCAAGAGACCCAGTACTTC.

The chain employs TRBV5-8 and TRBJ1-2, with 9 bases lining up with TRBD1. The CDR3 totals 16 residues. V shed 4 bases, J shed 1 base, and the junction held 8 bases outside the gene matches. From germline, CDR1 is SGHTS and CDR2 YDEGEE. DNA of the CDR3: TGTGCCAGCAGCCAACCGGGACAGGGTTATAACTATGGCTACACCTTC. Translated, it gives CASSQPGQGYNYGYTF.

The rearrangement uses TRBV29-1 and TRBJ1-2, with 8 nucleotides matching TRBD1. Germline V gene data show CDR1 as SQVTM and CDR2 as ANQGSEA. This CDR3 contains 15 residues. V was clipped by 7 bases and J by 4 bases; unmatched bases: 14. Here the CDR3 reads CSAGPGGYSGYGYTF. The CDR3 DNA reads TGCAGCGCCGGGCCAGGGGGCTATTCTGGCTATGGCTACACCTTC.

V is TRBV19 and J is TRBJ2-7; possible D gene TRBD1, 7 bases. The CDR3 spans 14 residues. CDR1 and CDR2 (germline): LNHDA, SQIVND (reference sequence). V was pared by 3 bases and J by 3 bases, with 12 bases between. The CDR3 is CASSIGGGGYEQYF. As DNA, the CDR3 is TGTGCCAGTAGTATCGGAGGGGGCGGCTACGAGCAGTACTTC.

This chain joins TRBV28 and TRBJ1-2, with 9 bases that match TRBD1. The germline gives CDR1 MDHEN, CDR2 SYDVKM. This CDR3 comprises 16 residues. The junction had 9 bases not matched to a gene; V was cut back by 5 bases and J by 2 bases. As DNA, the CDR3 is TGTGCCAGCAGTCCCCAAGGGGACAGGGTGAACTATGGCTACACCTTC. Translation: CASSPQGDRVNYGYTF.